This note documents a single TCR beta chain sequence. This specimen comes from a study of blood T cell repertoires in COVID-19. Overall study: Acute-phase and convalescent COVID-19 samples originated in the United States, Italy and Spain. In each case, the material was cDNA or gDNA derived from T cells, B-cell-depleted T cells, or PBMCs.

Germline trimming cut 2 bases from V and 2 bases from J; bases unmatched to any gene: 1. This CDR3 is 15 amino acids long. From germline, CDR1 is MNHEY and CDR2 SVGAGI. Profiling relied on immunoSEQ multiplex PCR, and the TCRdb table lists in-frame clones only, not all of them. The data hold a few hundred thousand clones, with about 88% observed a single time. The sequence derives from a middle-aged woman who had recovered from COVID-19. V gene TRBV6-5 combines with J gene TRBJ2-1, with 9 bases that match TRBD2. Sequencing used peripheral blood. Here the CDR3 DNA reads TGTGCCAGCAGTTACGGCGGGAGGGCCTACAATGAGCAGTTCTTC. Protein product: CASSYGGRAYNEQFF.